Described below is a single T cell receptor (beta chain) sequence and its context. Authors' methods: For nucleated cells, counts were estimated from reference gene primer amplification. Here immunoSEQ multiplex PCR was the method, and the copy in TCRdb shows in-frame clones only, minus some. That table furnishes V, J and clone size, whereas the DNA furnished D and trimming. Of 65,000 or so clones in the sample, 75% to 85% were seen once. This specimen comes from a study of blood T cell repertoires in COVID-19. Overall study: Acute and convalescent COVID-19 specimens originated in the United States, Italy and Spain. From T cells, B-cell-depleted T cells, or PBMCs came the material, which was cDNA or gDNA.

V lost 5 bases to trimming and J lost 4 bases, with 14 bases between them. The CDR3 runs 15 residues. The germline gives CDR1 SGHVS, CDR2 FQNEAQ. The sequence was collected from an older man with acute or convalescent COVID-19. The J gene is TRBJ2-2, the V gene TRBV7-8; D ambiguous. The sample comprised peripheral blood. CDR3 loop: CASSPNTHRTGELFF. In DNA, the CDR3 is TGTGCCAGCAGCCCAAACACACATCGCACCGGGGAGCTGTTTTTT.